This T cell receptor beta chain comes out of a study of T cells in localized non-small cell lung cancer. Study results and caveats: The study detected a median roughly 57 of the top 100 tumor clones in adjacent lung. Longer overall survival was linked to higher blood T cell density. Multi-region tumor sequencing was not done, so intratumor heterogeneity could not be excluded. Uninvolved adjacent lung, not tumor, had the highest T cell clonality.

Trimming at V came to 10 bases and at J to 4 bases, leaving 7 bases not matched to a gene. CDR3 length equals 13 residues. Germline lookup yields CDR1 MNHGY and CDR2 SAAAGT. Here immunoSEQ multiplex PCR was the method, and the copy in TCRdb shows in-frame clones only, minus some. The sample records approximately 800 clones, roughly 25% being singletons. This clone is judged medium-sized (0.01 to 0.1%). The antigen remains undetermined. This clonotype was obtained from a male donor aged 60 or over with stage III squamous cell lung carcinoma. This chain joins TRBV6-8 and TRBJ2-7; 10 bases line up with TRBD1. Sequencing used lung tumor tissue, obtained before any cancer treatment. CDR3 bases: TGTGCCATCGGCGGACAGGGGGTGTACGAGCAGTACTTC. It translates to CAIGGQGVYEQYF.